Each of the 16 T cell receptor beta chains below was sequenced from the same sample in a study of T cell responses to AZD1222 COVID-19 vaccine. Clones were sequenced by immunoSEQ multiplex PCR, and TCRdb holds only the in-frame ones, with some missing. The data contain approximately 84,000 clones, approximately 85% of them seen just once; the ten biggest clones take up about 10%. The material was peripheral blood, obtained 28 days after the second AZD1222 dose. The receptors come from an adult who received the AZD1222 COVID-19 vaccine.

V gene TRBV25-1 combines with J gene TRBJ1-4; tentatively, D is TRBD1 (5 bases). V dropped 8 bases and J dropped 7 bases, with 14 bases sitting between them. The CDR3 spans 13 residues. Germline V gene data show CDR1 as MGHDK and CDR2 as SYGVNS. The CDR3 DNA follows: TGTGCCAGCCGGCACGGGGGGAGTGAAAAACTGTTTTTT. Amino acid sequence: CASRHGGSEKLFF.

This clone was seen a handful of times. The V call is TRBV19, the J call TRBJ1-6; no clear D. Germline CDR1 reads LNHDA; CDR2 reads SQIVND (reference sequence). The CDR3 has 15 residues. V lost 5 bases and J lost 3, with 11 bases in between. CDR3 residues: CASSAEPRYNSPLHF. CDR3 nucleotides: TGTGCCAGTAGTGCGGAACCTCGCTATAATTCACCCCTCCACTTT.

The chain employs TRBV4-1 and TRBJ1-1; D gene unclear. The germline V gene has CDR1 MGHRA and CDR2 YSYEKL. CDR3 size: 14 residues. V gave up 1 base and J gave up 3 bases, with 9 bases separating them. The CDR3 DNA reads TGCGCCAGCAGCCAAGCCCACGTAGACACTGAAGCTTTCTTT. Translation: CASSQAHVDTEAFF.

The chain couples TRBV6-5 to TRBJ1-1; 10 bases are shared with TRBD1. The CDR3 totals 15 residues. Germline-derived CDR1 and CDR2 are MNHEY and SVGAGI. The J segment lost 4 bases and the V segment lost 2 bases, leaving 4 bases of the junction unmatched. The CDR3 DNA reads as TGTGCCAGCAGTTACACCCGGACAGGGGGCACTGAAGCTTTCTTT. It encodes CASSYTRTGGTEAFF.

The J gene is TRBJ1-4, the V gene TRBV19; D remains unclear. V lost 5 bases and J 5 bases, leaving 12 bases between the germline ends. The CDR3 sequence is 14 residues long. Looked up from germline, CDR1 is LNHDA and CDR2 is SQIVND (reference sequence). CDR3 DNA sequence: TGTGCCAGTAGTTGGCAGCCCTCCAATGAAAAACTGTTTTTT. This translates into CASSWQPSNEKLFF.

The CDR3 coding sequence is TGTGCCAGCAGCCCACCCGGCACAGATACGCAGTATTTT. It yields the protein CASSPPGTDTQYF. The chain employs TRBV5-6 and TRBJ2-3; D is unclear. CDR1 and CDR2 from the germline V gene are SGHDT and YYEEEE. The CDR3 runs 13 residues. Trimming removed 4 bases at V and 1 base at J, with 7 bases between. The full variable domain, in which reference TRBV5-6 and TRBJ2-3 provide the parts outside the CDR3, is DAGVTQSPTHLIKTRGQQVTLRCSPKSGHDTVSWYQQALGQGPQFIFQYYEEEERQRGNFPDRFSGHQFPNYSSELNVNALLLGDSALYLCASSPPGTDTQYFGPGTRLTVL.

The rearrangement links TRBV7-9 to TRBJ2-2, with D unresolved. The ends were cut back, 8 bases at V and 2 bases at J, with 18 bases in the middle. This CDR3 has 16 amino acids. Germline V CDR1 and CDR2: SEHNR, FQNEAQ (reference sequence). CDR3 nucleotide sequence: TGTGCCAGCCCTAAGGCAGGCCCGACTAACACCGGGGAGCTGTTTTTT. Translated, it gives CASPKAGPTNTGELFF.

V gene TRBV27 combines with J gene TRBJ2-7, with TRBD1 matching 7 bases. Germline lookup yields CDR1 MNHEY and CDR2 SMNVEV (reference sequence). The trim removed 4 bases at V and 0 bases at J, leaving 6 bases unmatched. The length of the CDR3 is 15 residues. The CDR3 nucleotides are TGTGCCAGCAGTTCTTGGGGACAGAGCTCCTACGAGCAGTACTTC. It yields the protein CASSSWGQSSYEQYF.

This clone has at least ten counts. The chain joins TRBV2 to TRBJ2-6, with D perhaps matching TRBD2 (6 bases). CDR3 size: 18 residues. Germline values: CDR1 SNHLY, CDR2 FYNNEI. V lost 5 bases and J 3 bases, leaving 20 bases between the germline ends. The DNA of the CDR3 is TGTGCCAGCAGTACCCAGTCGGGGGTCACGGTTGGGGCCAACGTCCTGACTTTC. Translation: CASSTQSGVTVGANVLTF.

This clone came up a few times. The chain uses TRBV9 and TRBJ2-3; D is perhaps TRBD1 (6 bases). Between the trimmed V and J ends, which lost 4 bases and 3 bases, there was a span of 15 bases. Germline V gene data show CDR1 as SGDLS and CDR2 as YYNGEE. The CDR3 contains 15 residues. CDR3 in amino acids: CASSTRPGETDTQYF. DNA for the CDR3: TGTGCCAGCAGCACACGCCCAGGGGAAACAGATACGCAGTATTTT.

In this sample, this clone turned up a few times. The chain links TRBV9 to TRBJ2-2; the D is unclear. Germline V lookup: CDR1 SGDLS, CDR2 YYNGEE. With 0 bases removed from V and 5 bases from J, the gap between germline ends came to 11 bases. The CDR3 is made up of 15 amino acids. In DNA, the CDR3 is TGTGCCAGCAGCGTAGCTACAACGGCTACCGGGGAGCTGTTTTTT. It translates to CASSVATTATGELFF.

This clone turned up a few times. The rearrangement uses TRBV6-5 and TRBJ2-2, with TRBD2 matching 9 bases. Trimming took 4 bases from V and 3 from J; bases not matched to a gene: 3. CDR1 and CDR2 (germline): MNHEY, SVGAGI. CDR3 length: 15 residues. CDR3 loop: CASSLAGDDTGELFF. CDR3 nucleotides: TGTGCCAGCAGTTTAGCGGGGGATGACACCGGGGAGCTGTTTTTT.

The chain carries TRBV7-9 and TRBJ1-6; unclear D gene. The CDR3 contains 14 residues. V was cut by 1 base and J by 8 bases, with 9 bases left in between. CDR1 and CDR2 (germline): SEHNR, FQNEAQ (reference sequence). Here the CDR3 reads CASSLVGRDSPLHF. The CDR3 coding sequence is TGTGCCAGCAGCTTAGTTGGGCGGGATTCACCCCTCCACTTT. Full variable domain (missing parts from reference TRBV7-9 and TRBJ1-6): DTGVSQNPRHKITKRGQNVTFRCDPISEHNRLYWYRQTLGQGPEFLTYFQNEAQLEKSRLLSDRFSAERPKGSFSTLEIQRTEQGDSAMYLCASSLVGRDSPLHFGNGTRLTVT.

The chain uses TRBV30 and TRBJ2-7; TRBD1 matches 9 bases. The CDR3 contains 14 residues. In germline, CDR1 is GTSNPN, CDR2 SVGIG (reference sequence). J lost 6 bases, V lost 3 bases, and 9 bases had no gene match. The CDR3 region is CAWRWDREIGEQYF. CDR3 nucleotide sequence: TGTGCCTGGAGGTGGGACAGGGAGATTGGCGAGCAGTACTTC.

The sample holds one count of this clone. The V gene is TRBV11-2, the J gene TRBJ2-7; 7 positions agree with TRBD2. This CDR3 comprises 15 residues. Trimming removed 5 bases from V and 2 bases from J; junction bases left unmatched: 9. Germline CDR1 is SGHAT and CDR2 is FQNNGV. This CDR3 reads CASSPQTGGPYEQYF. The CDR3 DNA sequence: TGTGCCAGCAGCCCCCAGACGGGGGGACCCTACGAGCAGTACTTC.

The chain joins TRBV5-1 to TRBJ1-3; 11 bases are a match to TRBD1. CDR1 and CDR2 from the germline V gene are SGHRS and YFSETQ. V gave up 4 bases and J gave up 0 bases; unmatched junction bases: 3. The CDR3 is made up of 16 amino acids. CDR3 bases: TGCGCCAGCAGCACGGGACAGGGGGTCTCTGGAAACACCATATATTTT. Its protein is CASSTGQGVSGNTIYF.